This TCR beta chain was captured by sequencing in a study of T-cell memory formation after mild COVID-19. TCRdb called the 5' RACE reads again in MiXCR, with one record for every CDR3 protein. The profile shows 6,100 or so distinct CDR3 sequences, more than 15% of them singletons. V was pared by 5 bases and J by 5 bases, with 14 bases of the junction left unmatched. The CDR3 consists of 17 residues. Germline V lookup: CDR1 SGHTA, CDR2 FQGTGA. This clonotype was picked up many times. The sequencing input was PBMCs or a T cell subset sorted from them (not recorded which). This sequence originates from an adult woman who had mild COVID-19 (a few samples of this study predate the infection). Cell type and time point are not known. This chain joins TRBV7-3 and TRBJ2-3, with TRBD2 matching 9 bases. CDR3 nucleotide sequence: TGTGCCAGCAGCCCCCCCGGGCTAGCGGGAAGGCAAGATACGCAGTATTTT. Translation: CASSPPGLAGRQDTQYF.